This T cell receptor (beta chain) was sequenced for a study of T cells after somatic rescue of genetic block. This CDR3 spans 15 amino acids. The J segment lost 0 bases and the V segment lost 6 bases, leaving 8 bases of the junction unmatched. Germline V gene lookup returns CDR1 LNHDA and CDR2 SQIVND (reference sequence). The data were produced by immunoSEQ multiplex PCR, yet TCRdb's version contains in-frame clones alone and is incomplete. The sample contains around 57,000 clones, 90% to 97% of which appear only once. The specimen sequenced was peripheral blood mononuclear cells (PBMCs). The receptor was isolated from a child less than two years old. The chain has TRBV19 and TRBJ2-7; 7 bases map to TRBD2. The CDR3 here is CASSRLADSSYEQYF. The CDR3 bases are TGTGCCAGTAGCCGCCTAGCGGATAGCTCCTACGAGCAGTACTTC.